The TCR beta chain described here comes from a study of vaccination and CD4 T cells after COVID-19. Study summary: SARS-CoV-2 positivity in convalescent patients was established by nasal swab PCR; several had mild and one severe disease. Investigators drew the post-COVID samples a median around 98 days after diagnosis, with a range of 35 to 161.

The V gene lost 6 bases and the J gene lost 3 bases, with 12 bases spanning the gap. CDR3 length: 13 amino acids. The Oncomine TCR Beta short-read assay was applied to DNA of cultured CD4+ T cells. TCRdb itself ran the PCR reads through MiXCR, one entry per CDR3 protein. Seen here are 15,000 to 20,000 distinct CDR3 sequences, 70% observed once, and the top ten hold around 15%. About this clonotype: Antigen specificity is unknown.

Treatment in this sample: roughly nine-day PBMC culture with coronavirus spike peptide pools or control peptides (ViraFEST assay). The chain joins TRBV12-3 or TRBV12-4 to TRBJ2-7; D is undetermined. Specimen: CD4+ T cells from blood, cultured in vitro. This TCR derives from a human donor who had recovered from COVID-19. The CDR3 protein is CASRQAWDYEQYF. CDR3 sequence (DNA): TGTGCCAGCAGACAAGCGTGGGACTACGAGCAGTACTTC.